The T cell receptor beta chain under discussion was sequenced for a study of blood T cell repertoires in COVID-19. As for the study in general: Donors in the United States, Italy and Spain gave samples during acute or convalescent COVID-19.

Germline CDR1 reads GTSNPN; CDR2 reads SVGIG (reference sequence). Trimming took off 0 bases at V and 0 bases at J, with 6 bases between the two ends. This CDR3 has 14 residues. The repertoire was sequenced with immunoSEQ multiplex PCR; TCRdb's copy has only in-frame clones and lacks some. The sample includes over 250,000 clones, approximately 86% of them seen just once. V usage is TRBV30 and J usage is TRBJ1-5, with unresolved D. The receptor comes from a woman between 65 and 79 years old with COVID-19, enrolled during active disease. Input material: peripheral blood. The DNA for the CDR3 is TGTGCCTGGAGTGTATCCGGTAGCAATCAGCCCCAGCATTTT. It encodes CAWSVSGSNQPQHF. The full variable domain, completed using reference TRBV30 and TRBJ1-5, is SQTIHQWPATLVQPVGSPLSLECTVEGTSNPNLYWYRQAAGRGLQLLFYSVGIGQISSEVPQNLSASRPQDRQFILSSKKLLLSDSGFYLCAWSVSGSNQPQHFGDGTRLSIL.